Listed below are T cell receptor beta chains from one sample, sequenced in a study of early T cells in non-severe SARS-CoV-2 infection. TCRdb re-analysed the 5' RACE reads in MiXCR, keeping a single row per CDR3 protein. The sample has 40,000 or so distinct CDR3 sequences, roughly 12% seen once; the top ten hold 21%. Sequences were obtained from whole blood. These receptors originate from an adult who was a healthcare worker with PCR-confirmed SARS-CoV-2 infection or an uninfected control (not recorded which). Each CDR3 is given with its conserved first and last residue. D genes are given only for firm matches. Part of the rows lack a size; the others show once, few, many or a class for expanded clones.

size,J,D,V,DNA,CDR3
many,TRBJ1-1,-,TRBV6-2/TRBV6-3,TGTGCCAGCATGGGGACACCGCCCGGTAACACTGAAGCTTTCTTT,CASMGTPPGNTEAFF
few,TRBJ2-1,-,TRBV2,TGTGCCAGCAGTGAAGCGCTCCGGACAGTCTCCGAGCAGTTCTTC,CASSEALRTVSEQFF
-,TRBJ2-1,-,TRBV7-3,TGTGCCAGCAGCTTAAATCCGACGACAGAGCAGTTCTTC,CASSLNPTTEQFF
many,TRBJ1-1,TRBD1,TRBV29-1,TGCAGCGCGGGATTGATTGGGAGGGGGCGCAACACTGAAGCTTTCTTT,CSAGLIGRGRNTEAFF
-,TRBJ1-3,-,TRBV28,TGTGCCAGCAGGAGTTCTGGAAACACCATATATTTT,CASRSSGNTIYF
many,TRBJ1-4,-,TRBV4-1,TGCGCCAGCAGCCAAGGGGCCCGGGAAAAACTGTTTTTT,CASSQGAREKLFF
-,TRBJ1-4,-,TRBV11-2,TGTGCCAGCAGGACGGGACTTCCGAGGGAAAAACTGTTTTTT,CASRTGLPREKLFF
many,TRBJ1-5,-,TRBV2,TGTGCCAGCAGTGAGACCAATCAGCCCCAGCATTTT,CASSETNQPQHF
-,TRBJ2-1,TRBD2,TRBV7-9,TGTGCCAGCAGCTTCACAACGGGACTAGCGGGATATGAGCAGTTCTTC,CASSFTTGLAGYEQFF
few,TRBJ2-1,-,TRBV29-1,TGCAGCGGGCAGGTGGGTGAGCAGTTCTTC,CSGQVGEQFF
few,TRBJ2-1,TRBD2,TRBV7-3,TGTGCCAGCAGCTCCTCCGGGACTAGCTTGTTCTTC,CASSSSGTSLFF
few,TRBJ2-5,-,TRBV29-1,TGCAGCGTTGTGCCCCAACTCGACAGCCAAGAGACCCAGTACTTC,CSVVPQLDSQETQYF
many,TRBJ2-7,-,TRBV12-3/TRBV12-4,TGTGCCAGCAGTCCGGACAGTCAGGACGAGCAGTACTTC,CASSPDSQDEQYF
many,TRBJ1-2,-,TRBV2,TGTGCCAGCAGTGTTCAGTCTAACTATGGCTACACCTTC,CASSVQSNYGYTF
-,TRBJ2-5,-,TRBV21-1,TGTGCCAGCAGCCAAGCCCCGCCAGAGGAGACCCAGTACTTC,CASSQAPPEETQYF
-,TRBJ2-5,-,TRBV24-1,TGTGCCACCAGTGATTTCGGAGAGACCCAGTACTTC,CATSDFGETQYF
-,TRBJ2-3,-,TRBV5-6,TGTGCCAGCACCAAGGGCAGCCGAAGTGGTACGCAGTATTTT,CASTKGSRSGTQYF
few,TRBJ1-2,-,TRBV7-2,TGTGCCAGCAGCTTAGGGGGGCACTATGGCTACACCTTC,CASSLGGHYGYTF
-,TRBJ1-2,-,TRBV11-1,TGTGCCAGCAGCCAGGCGGGCGATGGCTACACCTTC,CASSQAGDGYTF
many,TRBJ2-1,TRBD2,TRBV2,TGTGCCAGCAGTGATTCTCCGGGAGGGCGCAATGAGCAGTTCTTC,CASSDSPGGRNEQFF
few,TRBJ1-4,-,TRBV5-6,TGTGCCAGCAGCCCTTGGAGTCTCGGGATCTCGGATGAAAAACTGTTTTTT,CASSPWSLGISDEKLFF
many,TRBJ2-1,-,TRBV12-3/TRBV12-4,TGTGCCAGCAGTTTTGGCGGGACCGTGTCGCCGTTCTTC,CASSFGGTVSPFF
many,TRBJ2-2,TRBD1,TRBV2,TGTGCCAGCAGTGGTGGGACAGGGGGAACCGGGGAGCTGTTTTTT,CASSGGTGGTGELFF
many,TRBJ2-7,-,TRBV6-2/TRBV6-3,TGTGCCGGACAGCGGGCTAGCTCTTACGAGCAGTACTTC,CAGQRASSYEQYF
many,TRBJ2-7,-,TRBV7-2,TGTGCCAGCAGCCAGATGAAGAGCAGCTCCTACGAGCAGTACTTC,CASSQMKSSSYEQYF
many,TRBJ2-1,TRBD1,TRBV7-8,TGTGCCAGCAGCCTACAGGGGGGAATCGGTAATGAGCAGTTCTTC,CASSLQGGIGNEQFF
-,TRBJ1-1,TRBD1,TRBV7-9,TGTGCCAGCAGCCCGGGGGAGGGGGCGAGTACTGAAGCTTTCTTT,CASSPGEGASTEAFF
-,TRBJ1-1,-,TRBV11-1,TGTGCCAGCAGCTCTGGGCCGAACACTGAAGCTTTCTTT,CASSSGPNTEAFF
many,TRBJ2-1,TRBD1,TRBV29-1,TGCAGCGTTGAAGGATCGGACAGGGGAGGCAATGAGCAGTTCTTC,CSVEGSDRGGNEQFF
once,TRBJ2-7,TRBD2,TRBV28,TGTGCCAGCAGTTTTTCGCTGAGACTAGCGCCCCTCGACTACGAGCAGTACTTC,CASSFSLRLAPLDYEQYF
many,TRBJ2-1,TRBD2,TRBV11-2,TGTGCCAGCAGCTTAACGGGAGGCCCATACAATGAGCAGTTCTTC,CASSLTGGPYNEQFF
many,TRBJ1-1,-,TRBV7-2,TGTGCCAGCAGCTTAAACACCGTGAACACTGAAGCTTTCTTT,CASSLNTVNTEAFF
-,TRBJ1-1,TRBD1,TRBV12-3/TRBV12-4,TGTGCCAGCAGTTTGCAACAGGGGGACACTGAAGCTTTCTTT,CASSLQQGDTEAFF
many,TRBJ2-7,TRBD2,TRBV11-2,TGTGCCAGCAGCCGCGTGGGGGGGTCTTCCTACGAGCAGTACTTC,CASSRVGGSSYEQYF
many,TRBJ2-3,TRBD2,TRBV6-6,TGTGCCAGCGGGACGGGACTAGTCCCAGATACGCAGTATTTT,CASGTGLVPDTQYF
many,TRBJ1-4,TRBD1,TRBV28,TGTGCCAGCAGTTCGACAGGGGGTTCTAATGAAAAACTGTTTTTT,CASSSTGGSNEKLFF
-,TRBJ2-2,TRBD2,TRBV19,TGTGCCAGTCGACTAGCGGGAGGTATCACCGGGGAGCTGTTTTTT,CASRLAGGITGELFF
few,TRBJ2-7,TRBD2,TRBV7-2,TGTGCCAGCAGCTGGACTAGTCTCTCCTACGAGCAGTACTTC,CASSWTSLSYEQYF
few,TRBJ2-1,-,TRBV28,TGTGCCAGTAGACCCCCCGGAGAATACAATGAGCAGTTCTTC,CASRPPGEYNEQFF
many,TRBJ2-6,-,TRBV29-1,TGCAGCGCTGGGCCTTCCCACTCTGGGGCCAACGTCCTGACTTTC,CSAGPSHSGANVLTF
-,TRBJ2-7,TRBD1,TRBV28,TGTGCCAGCAGCCTGACAGGGCCCCTCTACGAGCAGTACTTC,CASSLTGPLYEQYF